One sample yielded the 24 T cell receptor beta chains listed below, sequenced in a study of blood T cells in healthy people across ages. Primed by a sample-barcoded 5' primer and a J-beta primer mix, a second PCR proceeded for about 6 to 12 cycles. One entry per CDR3 protein, called by TCRdb with MiXCR from the 5' RACE reads. The table shows more than 700,000 distinct CDR3 sequences, with less than 70% occurring only once. The specimen sequenced was blood. The receptors were sampled from a man at least 80 years old in good health.

V gene TRBV20-1 combines with J gene TRBJ1-1; weak D call: TRBD1 (5 bases). V shed 1 base and J shed 0 bases, with 15 bases lying between them. The germline V gene encodes CDR1 DFQATT and CDR2 SNEGSKA (reference sequence). This CDR3 is built from 16 residues. The CDR3 DNA reads TGCAGTGCTAGAGTATTTGGGGGAGCGCTGAACACTGAAGCTTTCTTT. It is translated as CSARVFGGALNTEAFF.

V gene TRBV7-9 combines with J gene TRBJ2-5; 9 bases align to TRBD1. The J call is in doubt because the DNA end fits TRBJ2-1 better. In germline, CDR1 is SEHNR, CDR2 FQNEAQ (reference sequence). The CDR3 runs to 18 residues. This CDR3 is CASSPSSWDRDSQETQFF. The CDR3 DNA sequence: TGTGCCAGCAGCCCGTCGTCCTGGGACAGGGATTCCCAAGAGACCCAGTTCTTC.

For this clonotype: A much bigger clone sits one base away, suggesting this may be a read error. This chain joins TRBV7-2 and TRBJ2-1; 8 bases align to TRBD2. The CDR3 is 15 residues long. Germline V gives CDR1 SGHTA, CDR2 FQGNSA. In nucleotides, the CDR3 is TGTGCCAGCAGCTTAGATAGCGGGACCTACAGTGAGCAGTTCTTC. Residues: CASSLDSGTYSEQFF.

The chain combines TRBV27 with TRBJ1-2; D not certain. V was cut by 6 bases and J by 0 bases, with 11 bases left in between. Germline CDR1 reads MNHEY; CDR2 reads SMNVEV (reference sequence). The CDR3 loop spans 14 amino acids. CDR3 DNA: TGTGCCAGCAGGGGAACAGACCCTAACTATGGCTACACCTTC. Translation gives CASRGTDPNYGYTF.

This clonotype was seen more than once but under ten times. The chain links TRBV4-2 to TRBJ1-4; D gene ambiguous. V was clipped by 3 bases and J by 3 bases, with 5 bases between them. CDR1 and CDR2 from the germline V gene are LGHNA and YNFKEQ. CDR3 length: 13 residues. The CDR3 region has the DNA TGTGCCAGCAGCCATTTATCTAATGAAAAACTGTTTTTT. Translation: CASSHLSNEKLFF.

In DNA, the CDR3 is TGCGCCAGCAGTGAGGGACTAGCGGGACGGCGAGGATACGCGTATTTT. Protein product: CASSEGLAGRRGYAYF. The chain couples TRBV10-1 to TRBJ2-3; 12 nucleotides match TRBD2. V shed 2 bases, J shed 14 bases, and the junction held 14 bases outside the gene matches. The CDR3 is 16 amino acids. Looked up from germline, CDR1 is WNHNN and CDR2 is SYGVQD (reference sequence).

The chain combines TRBV24-1 with TRBJ2-1; D not resolved. V was pared by 1 base and J by 6 bases, with 18 bases between. This CDR3 is 17 amino acids long. Germline CDR1 reads KGHDR; CDR2 reads SFDVKD. For the CDR3, the DNA is TGTGCCACCAGTGATTTCAGGTCGGCTAGAATCGGCAATGAGCAGTTCTTC. Encoded protein: CATSDFRSARIGNEQFF.

In DNA, the CDR3 is TGTGCCACCAGTGGAGATCAGGAGTCCTACAATGAGCAGTTCTTC. It encodes CATSGDQESYNEQFF. The chain recombines TRBV24-1 with TRBJ2-1; D is unclear. This CDR3 is built from 15 residues. CDR1 KGHDR and CDR2 SFDVKD come from the germline V gene. V lost 5 bases to trimming and J lost 1 base, with 11 bases between them.

This chain's CDR3 is CSARVTGGGQPQHF. The CDR3 DNA reads TGCAGTGCTAGAGTGACAGGGGGCGGACAGCCCCAGCATTTT. The genes are TRBV20-1 and TRBJ1-5, with 10 nucleotides matching TRBD1. V gave up 1 base and J gave up 7 bases; unmatched junction bases: 4. Germline CDR1 DFQATT, CDR2 SNEGSKA (reference sequence). The CDR3 is 14 residues long.

This rearrangement joins TRBV7-9 to TRBJ2-5; 8 bases match TRBD1. The CDR3 is made up of 15 amino acids. V lost 5 bases, J lost 3 bases, and 8 bases stayed unmatched. The germline CDR1 and CDR2 sequences are SEHNR and FQNEAQ (reference sequence). The CDR3 region is CASSPQGARKETQYF. CDR3 nucleotide sequence: TGTGCCAGCAGCCCGCAGGGGGCGAGGAAAGAGACCCAGTACTTC.

This clonotype turned up a few times. The chain recombines TRBV7-9 with TRBJ2-1; D not resolved. This CDR3 is built from 15 residues. CDR1 and CDR2 from the germline V gene are SEHNR and FQNEAQ (reference sequence). V lost 4 bases, J lost 1 base, and 11 bases lay in between. The CDR3 DNA reads as TGTGCCAGCAGCTCACCCTTAGGTTCCTACAATGAGCAGTTCTTC. Its protein is CASSSPLGSYNEQFF.

This clonotype was picked up a small number of times. The chain uses TRBV12-3 or TRBV12-4 and TRBJ2-1; 13 bases align to TRBD2. The J call may be in error: the DNA end matches TRBJ2-7 better. The CDR3 has 15 amino acids. The CDR3 DNA sequence: TGTGCCAGCAGACCCTCCGGGACTAGCGGGACCGAGCAGTACTTC. Translation gives CASRPSGTSGTEQYF.

The chain employs TRBV6-6 and TRBJ2-7, with D uncertain. V shed 6 bases and J shed 2 bases, with 14 bases lying between them. The CDR3 runs to 14 residues. CDR1 is MNHNY and CDR2 is SVGAGI in the germline V gene (reference sequence). CDR3 protein: CASRYRSATYEQYF. The CDR3, as DNA: TGTGCCAGCAGGTATCGTTCGGCAACCTACGAGCAGTACTTC.

The chain uses TRBV29-1 and TRBJ2-3, with 8 positions matching TRBD2. This CDR3 comprises 14 residues. J was trimmed by 10 bases and V by 6 bases; bases with no gene match: 15. Germline-derived CDR1 and CDR2 are SQVTM and ANQGSEA. In DNA form, the CDR3 reads TGCAGCGTCTTTTCTAGCGGGTCGAATCAGGCGCAGTATTTT. This translates into CSVFSSGSNQAQYF.

V usage is TRBV7-2 and J usage is TRBJ2-7; D is undetermined. Germline-derived CDR1 and CDR2 are SGHTA and FQGNSA. V was clipped by 1 base and J by 7 bases, with 14 bases between them. CDR3 size: 14 residues. The CDR3 sequence is CASSLGGSELEQYF. The CDR3 nucleotides are TGTGCCAGCAGCTTAGGCGGAAGCGAGCTTGAGCAGTACTTC.

This rearrangement joins TRBV20-1 to TRBJ2-4, with D perhaps matching TRBD2 (5 bases). Trimming removed 6 bases from V and 1 base from J, with 16 bases in between. This CDR3 is built from 15 residues. Germline V gives CDR1 DFQATT, CDR2 SNEGSKA (reference sequence). The CDR3 here is CSALNIASAKNIQYF. The CDR3 DNA reads as TGCAGTGCCCTCAATATAGCGAGTGCCAAAAACATTCAGTACTTC.

This chain connects TRBV6-1 to TRBJ2-7; D gene ambiguous. Trimming cost V 9 bases and J 0 bases, with 6 bases left between them. CDR1 and CDR2 from the germline V gene are MNHNS and SASEGT. The CDR3 totals 11 residues. CDR3: CASKISYEQYF. As DNA, the CDR3 is TGTGCCAGTAAAATCTCCTACGAGCAGTACTTC.

For this clonotype: One end of the junction fails to match germline, which may point to a read error. The rearrangement links TRBV10-3 to TRBJ1-5, with 8 bases lining up with TRBD1. The CDR3 loop spans 15 amino acids. The germline V gene has CDR1 ENHRY and CDR2 SYGVKD. The CDR3 coding sequence is TGTACCATCAGTGAGGCAGACAGGGGAGGACAGCCCCAGCATTTT. Amino acids: CTISEADRGGQPQHF.

This clonotype has only a few counts. The V call is TRBV6-5, the J call TRBJ2-7; the D gene is possibly TRBD2 (6 bases). The CDR3 loop spans 15 amino acids. Germline loops: CDR1 MNHEY, CDR2 SVGAGI. The V end lost 0 bases, the J end lost 0 bases, and 9 bases lay between the germline ends. The CDR3 region is CASSYSRGGSYEQYF. CDR3 DNA: TGTGCCAGCAGTTACTCGCGGGGAGGCTCCTACGAGCAGTACTTC.

This chain connects TRBV3-1 to TRBJ2-4, with TRBD2 identical over 8 bases. V lost 8 bases and J lost 2; bases outside the gene matches: 11. This CDR3 has 16 residues. The V gene's germline CDR1 is LGHDT and CDR2 YNNKEL (reference sequence). CDR3 nucleotide sequence: TGTGCCAGCCGAACCCAGACTAGCGCAACCAAAAACATTCAGTACTTC. Its protein is CASRTQTSATKNIQYF.

This clonotype occurred a few times. The gene calls are TRBV5-1 and TRBJ2-7, with D hard to call. This CDR3 is built from 15 residues. Germline-derived CDR1 and CDR2 are SGHRS and YFSETQ. V lost 1 base to trimming and J lost 5 bases, with 16 bases between them. The CDR3 loop reads CASSLYEARRDEQYF. As DNA, the CDR3 is TGCGCCAGCAGCTTGTACGAGGCAAGACGGGACGAGCAGTACTTC.

This clonotype showed up just a few times. The V gene is TRBV11-2, the J gene TRBJ2-4; the D gene is possibly TRBD1 (5 bases). CDR3 length: 15 residues. Germline CDR1 and CDR2: SGHAT and FQNNGV. V lost 1 base and J lost 2, with 9 bases in between. Here the CDR3 DNA reads TGTGCCAGCAGCTTAGCAGGGTCGACCAAAAACATTCAGTACTTC. Amino acids: CASSLAGSTKNIQYF. The whole variable domain, filled in from reference TRBV11-2 and TRBJ2-4, reads EAGVAQSPRYKIIEKRQSVAFWCNPISGHATLYWYQQILGQGPKLLIQFQNNGVVDDSQLPKDRFSAERLKGVDSTLKIQPAKLEDSAVYLCASSLAGSTKNIQYFGAGTRLSVL.

This clonotype has a single count. This chain connects TRBV2 to TRBJ2-4, with 8 bases matching TRBD2. The end of the DNA is better explained by TRBJ2-7, so the J call may be wrong. Germline lookup yields CDR1 SNHLY and CDR2 FYNNEI. The CDR3 contains 15 residues. For the CDR3, the DNA is TGTGCCAGCAGTGCGAAAGGTAGCGGGATCTACGAGCAGTACTTC. Encoded protein: CASSAKGSGIYEQYF.

This clonotype was detected only a few times. The V call is TRBV7-6, the J call TRBJ2-7; D is unclear. The germline V gene has CDR1 SGHVS and CDR2 FNYEAQ. Trimming cost V 1 base and J 1 base, with 8 bases left between them. The CDR3 is 14 residues long. CDR3 sequence (DNA): TGTGCCAGCAGCTTAGTCGACGGATCCTACGAGCAGTACTTC. Translated, it gives CASSLVDGSYEQYF.